This section outlines one TCR beta chain sequence together with its context. The antigen is not known. Profiled with immunoSEQ multiplex PCR; TCRdb holds only in-frame clones, not every one. The profile shows under 45,000 clones, approximately 80% of them singletons. This entry comes from a study of T cell responses to AZD1222 COVID-19 vaccine. The CDR3 is 13 amino acids. Looked up from germline, CDR1 is SGHAT and CDR2 is FQNNGV. The germline V and J ends were trimmed by 8 bases and 8 bases, with 15 bases remaining between them. Study results and caveats: Mostly white British, mostly female donors; authors suggested clonal diversity may be underestimated.

The material was peripheral blood, obtained 28 days after the second AZD1222 dose. The origin of this receptor is an adult who received the AZD1222 COVID-19 vaccine. This sequence joins TRBV11-2 and TRBJ1-4; tentative D call: TRBD1 (6 bases). As DNA, the CDR3 is TGTGCCAGCTGGGGGGGGCCAGGGGAAAAACTGTTTTTT. Translating it yields CASWGGPGEKLFF.